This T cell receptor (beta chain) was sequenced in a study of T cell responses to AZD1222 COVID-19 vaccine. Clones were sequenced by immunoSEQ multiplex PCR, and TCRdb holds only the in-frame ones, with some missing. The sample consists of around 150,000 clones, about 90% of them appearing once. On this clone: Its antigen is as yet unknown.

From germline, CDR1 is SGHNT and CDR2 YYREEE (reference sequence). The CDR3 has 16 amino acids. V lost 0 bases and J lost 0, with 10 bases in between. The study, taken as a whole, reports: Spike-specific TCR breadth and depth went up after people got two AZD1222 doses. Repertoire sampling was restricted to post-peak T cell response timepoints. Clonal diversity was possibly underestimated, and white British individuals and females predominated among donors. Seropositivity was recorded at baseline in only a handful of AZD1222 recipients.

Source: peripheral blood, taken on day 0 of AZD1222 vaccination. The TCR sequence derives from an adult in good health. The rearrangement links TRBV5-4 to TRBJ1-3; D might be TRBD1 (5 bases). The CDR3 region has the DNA TGTGCCAGCAGCTTGGGGGGCGCCTCCTCTGGAAACACCATATATTTT. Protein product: CASSLGGASSGNTIYF.